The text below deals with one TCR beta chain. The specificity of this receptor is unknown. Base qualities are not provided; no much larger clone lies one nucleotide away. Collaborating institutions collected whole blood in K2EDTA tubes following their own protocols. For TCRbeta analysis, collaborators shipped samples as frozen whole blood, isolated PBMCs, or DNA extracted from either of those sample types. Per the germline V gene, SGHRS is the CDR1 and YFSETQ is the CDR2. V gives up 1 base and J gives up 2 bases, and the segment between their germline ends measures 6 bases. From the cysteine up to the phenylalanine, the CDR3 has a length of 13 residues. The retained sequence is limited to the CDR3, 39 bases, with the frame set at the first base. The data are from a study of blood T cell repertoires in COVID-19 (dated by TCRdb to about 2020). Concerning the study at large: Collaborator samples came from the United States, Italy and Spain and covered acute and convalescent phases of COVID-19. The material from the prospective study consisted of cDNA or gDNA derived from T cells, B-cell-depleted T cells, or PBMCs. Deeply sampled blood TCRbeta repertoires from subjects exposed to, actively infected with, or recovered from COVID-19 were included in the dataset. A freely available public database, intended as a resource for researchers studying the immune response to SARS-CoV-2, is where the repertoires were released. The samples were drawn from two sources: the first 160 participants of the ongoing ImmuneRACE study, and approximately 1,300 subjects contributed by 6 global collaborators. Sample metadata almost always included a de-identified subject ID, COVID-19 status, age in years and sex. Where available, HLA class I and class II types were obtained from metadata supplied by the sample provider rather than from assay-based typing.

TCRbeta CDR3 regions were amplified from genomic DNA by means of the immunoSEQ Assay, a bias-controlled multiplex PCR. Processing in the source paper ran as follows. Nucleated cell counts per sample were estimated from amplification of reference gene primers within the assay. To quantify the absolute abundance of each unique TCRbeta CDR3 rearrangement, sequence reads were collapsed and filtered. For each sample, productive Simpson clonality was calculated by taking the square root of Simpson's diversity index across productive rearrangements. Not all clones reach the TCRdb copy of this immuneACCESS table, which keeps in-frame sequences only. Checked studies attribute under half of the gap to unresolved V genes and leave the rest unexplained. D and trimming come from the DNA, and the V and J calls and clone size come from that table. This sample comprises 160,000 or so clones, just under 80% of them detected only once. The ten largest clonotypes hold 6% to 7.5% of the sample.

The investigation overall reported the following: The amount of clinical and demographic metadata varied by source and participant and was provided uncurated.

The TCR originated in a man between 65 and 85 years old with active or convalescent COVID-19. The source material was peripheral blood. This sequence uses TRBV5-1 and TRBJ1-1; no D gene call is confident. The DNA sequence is TGCGCCAGCAGCTTGTCCCAAAACACTGAAGCTTTCTTT. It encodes CASSLSQNTEAFF.